One sample yielded the 13 T cell receptor beta chains listed below, sequenced in a study of CD8 T cells in ankylosing spondylitis. From the 5' RACE reads, TCRdb called clonotypes with MiXCR, one entry per CDR3 protein. The sample shows roughly 230,000 distinct CDR3 sequences, under 12% of them seen only once. Sequences were obtained from blood, either unsorted or a sorted T cell fraction (not recorded which). These TCRs come from a male donor with ankylosing spondylitis or in good health (not recorded which).

This clonotype was found many times. This sequence joins TRBV6-2 or TRBV6-3 and TRBJ2-1; a possible D gene is TRBD2 (6 bases). The V gene's germline CDR1 is MNHEY and CDR2 SVGEGT. The CDR3 spans 12 residues. V was clipped by 6 bases and J by 12 bases, with 15 bases between them. The CDR3 loop reads CASRTPPGLQFF. The CDR3 DNA follows: TGTGCCAGCAGAACCCCCCCGGGACTGCAGTTCTTC.

As DNA, the CDR3 is TGTGCCAGCAGAGGCTCCACCGGGGAGCTGTTTTTT. This sequence encodes CASRGSTGELFF. The chain is built from TRBV6-5 and TRBJ2-2; D unclear. The germline V gene encodes CDR1 MNHEY and CDR2 SVGAGI. There are 12 residues in the CDR3. V lost 6 bases, J lost 4 bases, and 6 bases lay in between.

This clonotype has a count of ten or more. This chain joins TRBV3-1 and TRBJ2-3, with 11 bases matching TRBD2. The CDR3 is 15 amino acids. Germline CDR1 and CDR2: LGHDT and YNNKEL (reference sequence). V was pared by 4 bases and J by 5 bases, with 5 bases of the junction left unmatched. In DNA form, the CDR3 reads TGTGCCAGCAGCCCGACTAGCGGGGCCGTAGATACGCAGTATTTT. It yields the protein CASSPTSGAVDTQYF.

This clonotype appeared many times. The CDR3: CASSLTGTIGYEQFF. The DNA for the CDR3 is TGCGCCAGCAGCCTTACCGGGACTATAGGATATGAGCAGTTCTTC. The gene calls are TRBV4-1 and TRBJ2-1; 7 nucleotides agree with TRBD2. The CDR3 length is 15 residues. Germline V lookup: CDR1 MGHRA, CDR2 YSYEKL. Trimming took 4 bases from V and 8 from J; bases not matched to a gene: 11.

This clonotype was seen at least ten times. The chain couples TRBV13 to TRBJ2-7, with D possibly TRBD2 on 6 matching bases. This CDR3 is built from 13 residues. The ends were cut back, 5 bases at V and 2 bases at J, with 10 bases in the middle. The germline V gene encodes CDR1 PRHDT and CDR2 FYEKMQ (reference sequence). CDR3 protein: CASSGRLAYEQYF. The CDR3 DNA reads TGTGCCAGCAGCGGGCGACTAGCCTACGAGCAGTACTTC.

This clonotype was picked up many times. The rearrangement uses TRBV6-6 and TRBJ2-5, with a tentative D call TRBD1 (5 bases). V lost 8 bases and J lost 4, with 11 bases in between. CDR3 size: 12 residues. Germline lookup yields CDR1 MNHNY and CDR2 SVGAGI (reference sequence). The CDR3 DNA follows: TGTGCCAGCGGGTGGCAGGGAGAGACCCAGTACTTC. This gives the protein CASGWQGETQYF.

This chain joins TRBV7-9 and TRBJ2-7; 9 nucleotides match TRBD2. The length of the CDR3 is 16 residues. V trimming: 1 base; J trimming: 3 bases; junction bases outside the gene matches: 7. Germline CDR1 reads SEHNR; CDR2 reads FQNEAQ (reference sequence). The CDR3 DNA sequence: TGTGCCAGCAGCTTAGTGGTTTCAGCGGGAGGCTACGAGCAGTACTTC. Protein: CASSLVVSAGGYEQYF.

In this sample, this clonotype turned up a few times. This chain links TRBV14 with TRBJ2-1; TRBD2 aligns across 7 bases. The trim removed 4 bases at V and 9 bases at J, leaving 12 bases unmatched. This CDR3 has 15 amino acids. CDR1 is SGHDN, CDR2 FVKESK, per germline. The DNA for the CDR3 is TGTGCCAGCAGCCTCTGGGGCGGGAGAAACGGTGAGCAGTTCTTC. Amino acid sequence: CASSLWGGRNGEQFF.

This clonotype was seen many times. CDR3 nucleotide sequence: TGCAGTGCTAGAACGGGCTTCAATGAGCAGTTCTTC. Translating gives CSARTGFNEQFF. The chain has TRBV20-1 and TRBJ2-1; D is unresolved. This CDR3 is 12 amino acids long. With 2 bases removed from V and 6 bases from J, the gap between germline ends came to 8 bases. CDR1 is DFQATT, CDR2 SNEGSKA, per germline (reference sequence).

In this sample, this clonotype turned up many times. This chain uses TRBV20-1 with TRBJ2-5, with unresolved D. The CDR3 sequence is 10 residues long. Germline V gives CDR1 DFQATT, CDR2 SNEGSKA (reference sequence). Trimming stripped 0 bases from V and 4 bases from J, with 0 bases between. CDR3 nucleotide sequence: TGCAGTGCTAGAGAAGAGACCCAGTACTTC. Protein sequence: CSAREETQYF.

The table lists this clonotype with a few counts. The chain has TRBV18 and TRBJ2-7; TRBD1 is a possible D gene (6 bases). V was clipped by 2 bases and J by 5 bases, with 10 bases between them. This CDR3 comprises 13 residues. In germline, CDR1 is KGHSH, CDR2 LQKENI. CDR3 region: CASSPGQYHEQYF. The CDR3, as DNA: TGTGCCAGCTCACCAGGACAGTATCACGAGCAGTACTTC.

In this sample, this clonotype turned up many times. The chain links TRBV15 to TRBJ1-5; D not resolved. V gave up 0 bases and J gave up 2 bases, with 8 bases separating them. The germline gives CDR1 LNHNV, CDR2 YYDKDF (reference sequence). This CDR3 spans 15 amino acids. CDR3 bases: TGTGCCACCAGCAGAGATGGCGGGGGCAATCAGCCCCAGCATTTT. This encodes CATSRDGGGNQPQHF.

This clonotype appeared many times. CDR3 sequence (DNA): TGTGCCTGGAGTAAAAAATGGTCAGGGGGCATAAGTGAAACCCCTGAAGCTTTCTTT. Translation: CAWSKKWSGGISETPEAFF. The chain joins TRBV30 to TRBJ1-1, with 8 bases lining up with TRBD1. Germline V gene data show CDR1 as GTSNPN and CDR2 as SVGIG (reference sequence). The CDR3 length is 19 residues. The V and J ends lost 2 bases and 6 bases, in that order; junction bases with no gene match: 23.